This TCR beta chain was retrieved from a study of blood T cell repertoires in COVID-19. About the study: Acute and convalescent COVID-19 samples came from the United States, Italy and Spain. T cells, B-cell-depleted T cells, or PBMCs supplied cDNA or gDNA.

This CDR3 has 13 amino acids. Trimming removed 2 bases from V and 7 bases from J, with 14 bases in between. CDR1 GTSNPN and CDR2 SVGIG come from the germline V gene (reference sequence). As originally analysed: Reference gene primer amplification gave estimated nucleated cell counts. Repertoires were generated with immunoSEQ multiplex PCR, while TCRdb's copy carries only in-frame clones and drops some. For V, J and clone size, that table is used; D and trimming come from the DNA. The data contain 250,000 or so clones, 80% to 90% of them seen just once; the ten biggest clones take up around 4.6%. The chain has TRBV30 and TRBJ1-2; TRBD1 might be the D (5 bases). Sequenced sample: peripheral blood. This receptor was obtained from a woman aged 40 to 49 who had recovered from COVID-19. The chain's CDR3 is CAWSPRVISGYTF. The CDR3 nucleotides read TGTGCCTGGAGTCCCAGGGTAATCAGTGGCTACACCTTC.